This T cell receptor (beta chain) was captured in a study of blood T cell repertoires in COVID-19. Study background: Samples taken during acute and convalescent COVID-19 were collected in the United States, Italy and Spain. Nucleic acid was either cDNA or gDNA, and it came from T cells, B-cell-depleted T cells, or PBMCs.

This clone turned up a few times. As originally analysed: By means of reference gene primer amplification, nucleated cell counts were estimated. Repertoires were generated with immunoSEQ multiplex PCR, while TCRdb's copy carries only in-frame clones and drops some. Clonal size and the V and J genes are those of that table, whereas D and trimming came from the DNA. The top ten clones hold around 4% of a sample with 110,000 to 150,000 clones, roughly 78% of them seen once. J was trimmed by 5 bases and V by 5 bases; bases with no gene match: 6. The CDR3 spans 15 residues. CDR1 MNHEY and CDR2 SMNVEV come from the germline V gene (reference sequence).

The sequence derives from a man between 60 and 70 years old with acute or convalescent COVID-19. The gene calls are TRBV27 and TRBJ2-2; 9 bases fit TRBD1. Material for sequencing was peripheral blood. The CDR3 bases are TGTGCCAGCAGTGCGACAGGGGGGAGGACCGGGGAGCTGTTTTTT. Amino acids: CASSATGGRTGELFF.